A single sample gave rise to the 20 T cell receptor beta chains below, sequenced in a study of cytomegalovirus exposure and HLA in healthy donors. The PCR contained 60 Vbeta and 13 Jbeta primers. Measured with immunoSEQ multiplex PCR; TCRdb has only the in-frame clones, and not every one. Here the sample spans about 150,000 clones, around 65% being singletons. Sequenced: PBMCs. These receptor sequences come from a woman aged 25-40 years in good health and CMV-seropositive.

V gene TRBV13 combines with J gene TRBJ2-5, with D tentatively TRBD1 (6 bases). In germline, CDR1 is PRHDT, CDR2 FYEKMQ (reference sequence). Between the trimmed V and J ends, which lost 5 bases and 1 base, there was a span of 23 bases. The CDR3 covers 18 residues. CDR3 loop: CASSLLGARGSPQETQYF. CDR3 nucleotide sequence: TGTGCCAGCAGCCTCCTAGGGGCCAGGGGCTCTCCCCAAGAGACCCAGTACTTC.

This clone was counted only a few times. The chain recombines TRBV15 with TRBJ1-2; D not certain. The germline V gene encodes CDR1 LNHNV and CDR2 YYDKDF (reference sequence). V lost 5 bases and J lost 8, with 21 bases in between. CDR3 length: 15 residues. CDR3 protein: CATSRAPEGSEGYTF. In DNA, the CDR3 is TGTGCCACCAGCCGAGCCCCAGAGGGCTCGGAGGGCTACACCTTC.

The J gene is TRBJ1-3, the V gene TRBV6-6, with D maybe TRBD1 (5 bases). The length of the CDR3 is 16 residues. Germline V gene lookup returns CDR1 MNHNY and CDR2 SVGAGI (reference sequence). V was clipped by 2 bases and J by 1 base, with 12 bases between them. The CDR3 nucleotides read TGTGCCAGCAGTTACGCACAGGTTTTGTCTGGAAACACCATATATTTT. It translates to CASSYAQVLSGNTIYF.

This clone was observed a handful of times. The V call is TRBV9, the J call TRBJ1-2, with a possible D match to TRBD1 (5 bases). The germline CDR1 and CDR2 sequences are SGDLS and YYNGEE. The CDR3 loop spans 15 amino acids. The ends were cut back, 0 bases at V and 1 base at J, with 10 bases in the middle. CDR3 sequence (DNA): TGTGCCAGCAGCGTAGGTGACAGCTTTAACTATGGCTACACCTTC. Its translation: CASSVGDSFNYGYTF.

DNA for the CDR3: TGTGCCAGCTCACCACCCGGGGGAAACTATGGCTACACCTTC. Protein sequence: CASSPPGGNYGYTF. The chain carries TRBV18 and TRBJ1-2, with D possibly being TRBD1 (5 bases). CDR3 length: 14 amino acids. Germline CDR1 and CDR2: KGHSH and LQKENI. V was cut by 0 bases and J by 2 bases, with 7 bases left in between.

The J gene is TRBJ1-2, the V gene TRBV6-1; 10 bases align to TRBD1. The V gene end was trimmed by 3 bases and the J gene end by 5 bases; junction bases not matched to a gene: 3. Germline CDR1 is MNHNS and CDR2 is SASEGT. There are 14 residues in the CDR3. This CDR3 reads CASSEPGQGYGYTF. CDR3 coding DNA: TGTGCCAGCAGTGAGCCGGGACAGGGGTATGGCTACACCTTC.

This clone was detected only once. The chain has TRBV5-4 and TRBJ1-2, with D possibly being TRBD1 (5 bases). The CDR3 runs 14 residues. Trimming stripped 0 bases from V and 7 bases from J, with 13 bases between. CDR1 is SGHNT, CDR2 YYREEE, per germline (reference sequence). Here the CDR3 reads CASSLGGGGGGYTF. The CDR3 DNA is TGTGCCAGCAGCTTGGGCGGGGGGGGAGGTGGCTACACCTTC.

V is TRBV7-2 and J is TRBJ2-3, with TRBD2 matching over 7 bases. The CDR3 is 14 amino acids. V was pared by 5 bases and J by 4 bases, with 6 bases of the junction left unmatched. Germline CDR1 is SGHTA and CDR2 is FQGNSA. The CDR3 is CASSPGLAADTQYF. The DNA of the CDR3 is TGTGCCAGCAGCCCCGGGCTAGCGGCAGATACGCAGTATTTT.

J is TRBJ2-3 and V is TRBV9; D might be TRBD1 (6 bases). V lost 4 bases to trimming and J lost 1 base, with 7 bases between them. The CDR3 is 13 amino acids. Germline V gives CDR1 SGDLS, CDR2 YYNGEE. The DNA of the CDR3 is TGTGCCAGCAGCCCAGGGGGCACAGATACGCAGTATTTT. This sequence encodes CASSPGGTDTQYF.

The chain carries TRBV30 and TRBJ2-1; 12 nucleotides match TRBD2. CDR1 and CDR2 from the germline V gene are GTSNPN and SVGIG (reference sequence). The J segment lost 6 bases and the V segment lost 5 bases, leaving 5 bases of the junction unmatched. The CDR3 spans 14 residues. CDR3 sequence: CAWSSGGAFNEQFF. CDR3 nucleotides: TGTGCCTGGTCTAGCGGGGGGGCGTTCAATGAGCAGTTCTTC.

The DNA of the CDR3 is TGTGCCTGGTCGCGTGCCACCAACACTGAAGCTTTCTTT. Encoded protein: CAWSRATNTEAFF. The V gene is TRBV30, the J gene TRBJ1-1, with D uncertain. The CDR3 is 13 amino acids. With 5 bases removed from V and 2 bases from J, the gap between germline ends came to 12 bases. Germline V gene sequence: CDR1 GTSNPN, CDR2 SVGIG (reference sequence). Complete variable domain (other parts from reference TRBV30 and TRBJ1-1): SQTIHQWPATLVQPVGSPLSLECTVEGTSNPNLYWYRQAAGRGLQLLFYSVGIGQISSEVPQNLSASRPQDRQFILSSKKLLLSDSGFYLCAWSRATNTEAFFGQGTRLTVV.

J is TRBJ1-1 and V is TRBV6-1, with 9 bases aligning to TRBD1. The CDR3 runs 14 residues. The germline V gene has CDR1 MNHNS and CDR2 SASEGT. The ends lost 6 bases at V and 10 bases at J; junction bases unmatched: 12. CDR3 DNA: TGTGCCAGCAGCAACAGGGGGCTCCCGGCGGGAGCTTTCTTT. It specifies CASSNRGLPAGAFF.

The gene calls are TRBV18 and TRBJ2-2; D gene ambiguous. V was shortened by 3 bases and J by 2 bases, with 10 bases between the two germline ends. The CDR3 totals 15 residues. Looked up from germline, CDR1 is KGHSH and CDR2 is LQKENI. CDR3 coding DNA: TGTGCCAGCTCACCCACCACATTTAACACCGGGGAGCTGTTTTTT. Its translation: CASSPTTFNTGELFF.

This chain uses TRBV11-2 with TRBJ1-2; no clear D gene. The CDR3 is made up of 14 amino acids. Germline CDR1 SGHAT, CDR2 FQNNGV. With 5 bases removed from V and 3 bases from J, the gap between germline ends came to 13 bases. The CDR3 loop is CASSLGQLYYGYTF. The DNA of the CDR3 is TGTGCCAGCAGCCTTGGGCAGCTCTACTATGGCTACACCTTC.

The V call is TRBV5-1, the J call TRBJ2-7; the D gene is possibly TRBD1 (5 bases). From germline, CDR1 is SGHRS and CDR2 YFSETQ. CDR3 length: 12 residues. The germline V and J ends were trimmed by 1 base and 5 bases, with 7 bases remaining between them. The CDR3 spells CASSLRQHEQYF. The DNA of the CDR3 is TGCGCCAGCAGCTTGAGACAGCACGAGCAGTACTTC.

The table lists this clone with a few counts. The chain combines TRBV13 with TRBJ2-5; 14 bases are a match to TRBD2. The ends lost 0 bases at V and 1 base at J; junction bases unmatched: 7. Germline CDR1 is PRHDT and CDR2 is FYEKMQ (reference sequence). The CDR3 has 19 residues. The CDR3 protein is CASSLGAGTSGRAQETQYF. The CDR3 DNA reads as TGTGCCAGCAGCTTAGGCGCAGGGACTAGCGGGAGAGCCCAAGAGACCCAGTACTTC.

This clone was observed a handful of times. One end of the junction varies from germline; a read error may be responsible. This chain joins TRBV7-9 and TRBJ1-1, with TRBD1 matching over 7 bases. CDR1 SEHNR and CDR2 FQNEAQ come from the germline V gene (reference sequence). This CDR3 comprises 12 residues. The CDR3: CSSSLQGTEAFF. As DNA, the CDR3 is TGTTCCAGCAGCTTACAGGGGACTGAAGCTTTCTTT.

The CDR3 DNA is TGTGCCACCGTCGCGGGGACGGACCACGGCAACGTCCTGACTTTC. Its translation is CATVAGTDHGNVLTF. The V gene is TRBV2, the J gene TRBJ2-6, with D possibly being TRBD2 (6 bases). Trimming pared 10 bases from V and 9 bases from J, leaving 22 bases between. This CDR3 spans 15 amino acids. Germline loops: CDR1 SNHLY, CDR2 FYNNEI. Full variable domain (missing parts from reference TRBV2 and TRBJ2-6): EPEVTQTPSHQVTQMGQEVILRCVPISNHLYFYWYRQILGQKVEFLVSFYNNEISEKSEIFDDQFSVERPDGSNFTLKIRSTKLEDSAMYFCATVAGTDHGNVLTFGAGSRLTVL.

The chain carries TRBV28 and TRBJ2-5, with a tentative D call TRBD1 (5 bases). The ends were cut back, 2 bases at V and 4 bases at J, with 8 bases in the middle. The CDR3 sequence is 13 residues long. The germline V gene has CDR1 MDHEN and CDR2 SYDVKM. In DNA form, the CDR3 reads TGTGCCAGCAGTTTAAACAGGAGAGAGACCCAGTACTTC. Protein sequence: CASSLNRRETQYF.

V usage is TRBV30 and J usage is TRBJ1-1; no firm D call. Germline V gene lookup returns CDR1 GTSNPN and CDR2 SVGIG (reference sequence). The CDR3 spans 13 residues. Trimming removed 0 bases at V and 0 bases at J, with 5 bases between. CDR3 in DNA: TGTGCCTGGAGTGTAATAATGAACACTGAAGCTTTCTTT. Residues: CAWSVIMNTEAFF. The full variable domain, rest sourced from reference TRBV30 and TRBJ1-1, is SQTIHQWPATLVQPVGSPLSLECTVEGTSNPNLYWYRQAAGRGLQLLFYSVGIGQISSEVPQNLSASRPQDRQFILSSKKLLLSDSGFYLCAWSVIMNTEAFFGQGTRLTVV.